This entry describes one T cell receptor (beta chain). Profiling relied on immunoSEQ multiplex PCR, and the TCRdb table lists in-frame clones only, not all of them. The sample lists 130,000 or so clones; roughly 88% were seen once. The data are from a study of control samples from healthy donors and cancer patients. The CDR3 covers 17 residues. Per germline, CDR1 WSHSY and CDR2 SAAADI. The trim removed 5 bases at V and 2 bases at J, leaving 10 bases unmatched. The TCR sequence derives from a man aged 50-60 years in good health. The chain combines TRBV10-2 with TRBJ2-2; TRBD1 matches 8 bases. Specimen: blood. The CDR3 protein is CASSPGQGLYNTGELFF. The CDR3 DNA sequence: TGCGCCAGCAGTCCCGGACAGGGATTGTACAACACCGGGGAGCTGTTTTTT.